This is a list of T cell receptor beta chains from one sample in a study of blood T cell repertoires in COVID-19. Only in-frame clones appear in the TCRdb table, and some are missing; sequencing was by immunoSEQ multiplex PCR. The table records approximately 210,000 clones, roughly four fifths of them present only once. Sequencing used PBMCs or T cells enriched from blood (not recorded which). These receptors were taken from a man aged 35-49 years who had recovered from COVID-19. Each CDR3 is given with its conserved first and last residue. Fields, in order: D gene, clone size, V gene, J gene, CDR3 DNA, CDR3 protein. A D gene is named only where the DNA matches it firmly. Not all rows give a size; the values are once, few, many and, for expanded clones, a class.

TRBD2	NA	TRBV5-1	TRBJ2-5	TGCGCCAGCAGCTTTGGGGGAAGTAGCGGGATGGAAGAGACCCAGTACTTC	CASSFGGSSGMEETQYF
NA	NA	TRBV7-8	TRBJ1-2	TGTGCCAGCAGCTTGGGGGGGGCCCCACATGGCTACACCTTC	CASSLGGAPHGYTF
NA	NA	TRBV6-2/TRBV6-3	TRBJ2-4	TGTGCCAGCAGTGACGGGGAAACCTACAAAAACATTCAGTACTTC	CASSDGETYKNIQYF
NA	NA	TRBV5-1	TRBJ1-5	TGCGCCAGCAGCTTGGCTCCCGGGGATGGACAGCCCCAGCATTTT	CASSLAPGDGQPQHF
TRBD2	NA	TRBV5-4	TRBJ2-1	TGTGCCAGCAGCCCCGGTGGGGTCCACGGGAGGGCCGATGAGCAGTTCTTC	CASSPGGVHGRADEQFF
NA	NA	TRBV7-3	TRBJ2-7	TGTGCCAGCAGCTTAAATCAGGGGGGCGAGCAGTACTTC	CASSLNQGGEQYF
NA	NA	TRBV4-1	TRBJ2-3	TGCGCCAGCAGCCCTTGGACAGACACAGATACGCAGTATTTT	CASSPWTDTDTQYF
TRBD1	few	TRBV5-4	TRBJ1-1	TGTGCCAGCAGCGCCTCAGGGGGTCGTATCACTGAAGCTTTCTTT	CASSASGGRITEAFF
NA	NA	TRBV5-1	TRBJ2-5	TGCGCCAGCAGCTTGGGGGGGGAAGAGACCCAGTACTTC	CASSLGGEETQYF
TRBD2	NA	TRBV29-1	TRBJ2-3	TGCAGCGTCCATAGGGAGGGGTTAACGCAGTATTTT	CSVHREGLTQYF
TRBD1	NA	TRBV18	TRBJ1-2	TGTGCCAGCTCACCACGATCCCAGGACAGGGTGCGGGGCTACACCTTC	CASSPRSQDRVRGYTF
TRBD2	NA	TRBV5-4	TRBJ2-1	TGTGCCAGCAGCCTCCGGGTGGGACTAGCGAGCCATGAGCAGTTCTTC	CASSLRVGLASHEQFF
TRBD2	NA	TRBV11-3	TRBJ2-2	TGTGCCAGCAGCGGGACTAGCAGCCCGAACACCGGGGAGCTGTTTTTT	CASSGTSSPNTGELFF
NA	NA	TRBV2	TRBJ2-2	TGTGCCAGCAGTATCCGGACAGTCGACACCGGGGAGCTGTTTTTT	CASSIRTVDTGELFF
NA	NA	TRBV18	TRBJ2-3	TGTGCCAGCTCACCAGGTAGCGATACGCAGTATTTT	CASSPGSDTQYF
NA	NA	TRBV5-1	TRBJ2-1	TGCGCCAGCAGCTTACCTGGACTCGTAGAGCAGTTCTTC	CASSLPGLVEQFF